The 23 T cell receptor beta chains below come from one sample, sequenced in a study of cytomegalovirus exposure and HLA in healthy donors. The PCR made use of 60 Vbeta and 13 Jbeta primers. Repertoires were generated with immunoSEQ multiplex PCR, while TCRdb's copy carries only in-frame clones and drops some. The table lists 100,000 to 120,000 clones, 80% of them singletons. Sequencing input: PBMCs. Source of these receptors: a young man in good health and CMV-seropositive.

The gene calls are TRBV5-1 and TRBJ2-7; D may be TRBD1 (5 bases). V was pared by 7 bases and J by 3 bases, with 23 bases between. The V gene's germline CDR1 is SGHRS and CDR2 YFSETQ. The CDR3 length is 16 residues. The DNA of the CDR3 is TGCGCCAGCCAAAAAAGTGGGGCAGGTGGGGACTACGAGCAGTACTTC. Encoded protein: CASQKSGAGGDYEQYF.

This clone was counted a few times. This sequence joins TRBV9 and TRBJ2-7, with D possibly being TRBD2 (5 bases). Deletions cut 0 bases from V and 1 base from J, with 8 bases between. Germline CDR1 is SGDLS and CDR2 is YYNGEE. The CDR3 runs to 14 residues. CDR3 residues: CASSVATGSYEQYF. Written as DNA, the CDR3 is TGTGCCAGCAGCGTAGCTACGGGGTCCTACGAGCAGTACTTC.

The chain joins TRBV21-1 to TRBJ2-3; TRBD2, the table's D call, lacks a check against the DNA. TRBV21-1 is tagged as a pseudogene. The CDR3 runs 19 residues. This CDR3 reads CASSPGPPGRGGGSDTQYF. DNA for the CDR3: TGTGCCAGCAGCCCCGGCCCCCCTGGGCGGGGGGGTGGCTCAGATACGCAGTATTTT.

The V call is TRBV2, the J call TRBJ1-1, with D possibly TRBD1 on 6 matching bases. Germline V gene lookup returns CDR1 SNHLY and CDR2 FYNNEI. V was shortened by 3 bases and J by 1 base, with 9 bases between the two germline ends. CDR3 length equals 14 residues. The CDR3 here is CASSEDRWNTEAFF. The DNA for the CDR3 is TGTGCCAGCAGTGAGGACAGATGGAACACTGAAGCTTTCTTT.

The CDR3 sequence is CSASEEGYTF. CDR3 DNA sequence: TGCAGTGCTAGTGAGGAGGGCTACACCTTC. The J gene is TRBJ1-2, the V gene TRBV20-1, with D unclear. V was pared by 3 bases and J by 8 bases, with 7 bases between. The CDR3 has 10 residues. CDR1 and CDR2 (germline): DFQATT, SNEGSKA (reference sequence).

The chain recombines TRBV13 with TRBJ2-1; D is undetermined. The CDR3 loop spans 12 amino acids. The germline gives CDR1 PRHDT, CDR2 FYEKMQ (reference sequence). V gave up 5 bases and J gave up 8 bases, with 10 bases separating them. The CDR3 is CASSRRRDEQFF. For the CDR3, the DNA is TGTGCCAGCAGCCGCAGGCGCGATGAGCAGTTCTTC.

CDR3 in amino acids: CASSRGLDPDTQYF. The CDR3 DNA follows: TGCGCCAGCAGCCGCGGACTAGACCCAGATACGCAGTATTTT. This chain uses TRBV5-1 with TRBJ2-3; 7 nucleotides align to TRBD2. Per germline, CDR1 SGHRS and CDR2 YFSETQ. V trimming: 4 bases; J trimming: 4 bases; junction bases outside the gene matches: 6. The CDR3 is 14 amino acids.

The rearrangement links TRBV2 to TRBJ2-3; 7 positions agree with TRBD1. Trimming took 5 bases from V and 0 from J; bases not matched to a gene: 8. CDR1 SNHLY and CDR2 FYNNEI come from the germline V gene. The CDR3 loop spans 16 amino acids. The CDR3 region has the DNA TGTGCCAGCAGTCTGGCAGGGGGAATTAGCACAGATACGCAGTATTTT. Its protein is CASSLAGGISTDTQYF.

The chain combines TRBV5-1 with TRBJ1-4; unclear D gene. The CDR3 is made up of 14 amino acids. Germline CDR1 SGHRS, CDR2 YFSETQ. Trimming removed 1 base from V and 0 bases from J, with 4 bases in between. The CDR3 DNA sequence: TGCGCCAGCAGCTTGTCCGCAACTAATGAAAAACTGTTTTTT. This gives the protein CASSLSATNEKLFF.

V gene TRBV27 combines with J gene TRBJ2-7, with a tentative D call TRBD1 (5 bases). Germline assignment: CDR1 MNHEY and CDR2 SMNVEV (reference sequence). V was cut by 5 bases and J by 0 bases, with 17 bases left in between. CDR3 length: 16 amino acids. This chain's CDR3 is CASSRQMAGSSYEQYF. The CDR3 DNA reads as TGTGCCAGCAGTCGACAGATGGCCGGCAGCTCCTACGAGCAGTACTTC.

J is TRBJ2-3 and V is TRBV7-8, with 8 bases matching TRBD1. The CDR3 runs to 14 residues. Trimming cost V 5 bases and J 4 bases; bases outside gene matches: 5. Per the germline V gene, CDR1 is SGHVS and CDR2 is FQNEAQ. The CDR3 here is CASSAQGASDTQYF. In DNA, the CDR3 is TGTGCCAGCAGCGCGCAGGGGGCCTCAGATACGCAGTATTTT.

The CDR3 region is CASSYLRRGAKNIQYF. CDR3 in DNA: TGTGCCAGCAGTTACCTTAGGCGGGGAGCCAAAAACATTCAGTACTTC. This chain joins TRBV6-5 and TRBJ2-4; weak D call: TRBD2 (6 bases). V was clipped by 2 bases and J by 0 bases, with 11 bases between them. The CDR3 runs 16 residues. The germline V gene encodes CDR1 MNHEY and CDR2 SVGAGI.

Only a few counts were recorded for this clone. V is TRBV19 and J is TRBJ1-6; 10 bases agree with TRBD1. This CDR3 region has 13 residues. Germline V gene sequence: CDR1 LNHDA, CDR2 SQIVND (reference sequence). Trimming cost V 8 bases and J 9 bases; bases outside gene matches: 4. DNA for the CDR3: TGTGCCAGTTGGAGACAGGGGGCTTCACCCCTCCACTTT. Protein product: CASWRQGASPLHF.

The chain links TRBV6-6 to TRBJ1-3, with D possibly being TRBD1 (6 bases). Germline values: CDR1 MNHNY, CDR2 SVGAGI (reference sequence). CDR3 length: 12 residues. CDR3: CVAEGEGNTIYF. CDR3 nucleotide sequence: TGTGTAGCCGAGGGGGAAGGAAACACCATATATTTT.

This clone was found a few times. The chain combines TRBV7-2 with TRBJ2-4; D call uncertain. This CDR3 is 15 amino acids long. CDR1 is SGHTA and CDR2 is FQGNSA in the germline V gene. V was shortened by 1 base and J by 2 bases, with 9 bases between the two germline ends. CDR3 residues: CASSLGPYSKNIQYF. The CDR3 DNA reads TGTGCCAGCAGCTTAGGTCCCTACTCCAAAAACATTCAGTACTTC.

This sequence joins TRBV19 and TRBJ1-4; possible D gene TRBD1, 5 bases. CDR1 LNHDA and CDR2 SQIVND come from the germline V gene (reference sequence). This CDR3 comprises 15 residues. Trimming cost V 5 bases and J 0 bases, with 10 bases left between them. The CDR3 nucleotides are TGTGCCAGTAGTGACAGTCCGGCAACTAATGAAAAACTGTTTTTT. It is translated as CASSDSPATNEKLFF.

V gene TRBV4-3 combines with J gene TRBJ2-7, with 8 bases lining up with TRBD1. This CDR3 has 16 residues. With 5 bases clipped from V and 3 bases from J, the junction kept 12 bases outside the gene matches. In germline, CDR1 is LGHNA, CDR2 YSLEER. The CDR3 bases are TGCGCCAGCAGCTTCTCCCTGACAGGGGAAATCTACGAGCAGTACTTC. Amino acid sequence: CASSFSLTGEIYEQYF.

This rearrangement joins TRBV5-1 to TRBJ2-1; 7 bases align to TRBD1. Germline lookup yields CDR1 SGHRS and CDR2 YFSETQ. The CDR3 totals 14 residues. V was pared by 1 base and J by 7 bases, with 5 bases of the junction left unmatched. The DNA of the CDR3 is TGCGCCAGCAGCTTGTTGACAGGGACGAATGAGCAGTTCTTC. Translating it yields CASSLLTGTNEQFF.

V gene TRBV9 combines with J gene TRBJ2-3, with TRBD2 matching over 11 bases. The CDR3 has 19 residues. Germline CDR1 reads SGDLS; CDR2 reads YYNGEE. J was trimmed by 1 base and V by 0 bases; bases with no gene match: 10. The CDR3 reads CASSVELLAGGVGTDTQYF. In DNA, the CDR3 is TGTGCCAGCAGCGTAGAGTTGCTAGCGGGGGGTGTGGGCACAGATACGCAGTATTTT.

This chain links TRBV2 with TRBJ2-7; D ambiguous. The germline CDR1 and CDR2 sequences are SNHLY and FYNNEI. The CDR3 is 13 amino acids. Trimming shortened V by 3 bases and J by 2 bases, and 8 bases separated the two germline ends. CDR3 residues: CASSDTVPYEQYF. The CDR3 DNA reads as TGTGCCAGCAGTGATACGGTCCCCTACGAGCAGTACTTC.

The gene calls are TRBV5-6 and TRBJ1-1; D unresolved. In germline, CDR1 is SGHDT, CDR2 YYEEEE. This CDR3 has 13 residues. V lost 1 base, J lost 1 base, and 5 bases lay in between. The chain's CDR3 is CASSLRENTEAFF. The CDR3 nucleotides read TGTGCCAGCAGCTTGAGAGAGAACACTGAAGCTTTCTTT.

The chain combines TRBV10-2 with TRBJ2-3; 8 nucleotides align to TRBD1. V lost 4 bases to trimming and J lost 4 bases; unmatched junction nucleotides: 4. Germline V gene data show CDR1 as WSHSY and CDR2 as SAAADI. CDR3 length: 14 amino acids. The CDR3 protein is CASSGQGIADTQYF. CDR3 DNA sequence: TGCGCCAGCAGTGGACAGGGGATCGCAGATACGCAGTATTTT.

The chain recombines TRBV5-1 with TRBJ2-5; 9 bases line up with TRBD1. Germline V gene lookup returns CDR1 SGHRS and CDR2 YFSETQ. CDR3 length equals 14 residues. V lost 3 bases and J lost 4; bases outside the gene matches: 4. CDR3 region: CASSSGTGTETQYF. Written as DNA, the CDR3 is TGCGCCAGCAGCTCCGGGACAGGGACAGAGACCCAGTACTTC.